This passage covers 11 T cell receptor beta chains from one sample sequenced in a study of shared clonotypes between healthy human individuals. Method: immunoSEQ multiplex PCR; TCRdb's copy keeps in-frame clones and lacks some. The sample has about 690,000 clones; less than 95% are singletons. Specimen: memory CD8+ T cells from PBMCs. Subset indicated: CD45RO+ cells pooled with CCR7-negative TemRA cells. Source of these receptors: a man younger than 30 in good health. Some clones in this sample may be carry-over from other donors' samples.

As for this clone: One end of the junction fails to match germline, which may point to a read error. The chain employs TRBV5-6 and TRBJ2-1; 9 nucleotides line up with TRBD2. Germline lookup yields CDR1 SGHDT and CDR2 YYEEEE. The CDR3 has 13 amino acids. CDR3: CASSRASGDEQFF. The DNA of the CDR3 is TGTGCCAGCAGCCGGGCTAGCGGGGATGAACAGTTCTTC. Supplemented by reference TRBV5-6 and TRBJ2-1, the full variable domain reads DAGVTQSPTHLIKTRGQQVTLRCSPKSGHDTVSWYQQALGQGPQFIFQYYEEEERQRGNFPDRFSGHQFPNYSSELNVNALLLGDSALYLCASSRASGDEQFFGPGTRLTVL.

The chain uses TRBV27 and TRBJ2-3; maybe TRBD1 (6 bases). The CDR3 is made up of 13 amino acids. The ends were cut back, 7 bases at V and 1 base at J, with 9 bases in the middle. Germline V gene lookup returns CDR1 MNHEY and CDR2 SMNVEV (reference sequence). Here the CDR3 DNA reads TGTGCCAGCACAGGGGCCGGCACAGATACGCAGTATTTT. The encoded protein is CASTGAGTDTQYF.

V usage is TRBV7-9 and J usage is TRBJ1-2, with D unclear. V lost 1 base and J lost 8, with 2 bases in between. The CDR3 is made up of 10 amino acids. Looked up from germline, CDR1 is SEHNR and CDR2 is FQNEAQ (reference sequence). CDR3 nucleotide sequence: TGTGCCAGCAGCTTAGGGGGCTACACCTTC. It yields the protein CASSLGGYTF.

This clone has just a few counts. CDR3 in amino acids: CASSLIDSGNTEAFF. As DNA, the CDR3 is TGTGCCAGCAGTTTAATCGATAGCGGGAACACTGAAGCTTTCTTT. The chain has TRBV28 and TRBJ1-1; D not resolved. Looked up from germline, CDR1 is MDHEN and CDR2 is SYDVKM. The CDR3 has 15 amino acids. V was trimmed by 2 bases and J by 1 base, leaving 11 bases between them.

This clone appeared a single time. The genes are TRBV29-1 and TRBJ2-5, with TRBD2 as a possible D gene (5 bases). This CDR3 region has 13 residues. CDR1 and CDR2 (germline): SQVTM, ANQGSEA. Trimming removed 5 bases from V and 5 bases from J, with 15 bases in between. CDR3 sequence reads: CSVYGPEGETQYF. The CDR3 DNA follows: TGCAGCGTTTATGGACCCGAGGGTGAGACCCAGTACTTC.

The CDR3 region is CASSPVRLGSEQYF. CDR3 sequence (DNA): TGTGCCAGCAGCCCTGTTCGGTTGGGATCCGAGCAGTACTTC. The rearrangement joins TRBV28 to TRBJ2-7; D is ambiguous. This CDR3 has 14 amino acids. Looked up from germline, CDR1 is MDHEN and CDR2 is SYDVKM. The ends were cut back, 6 bases at V and 6 bases at J, with 18 bases in the middle.

V gene TRBV7-9 combines with J gene TRBJ2-3, with 9 bases matching TRBD2. This CDR3 contains 18 residues. The V and J ends lost 5 bases and 5 bases, in that order; junction bases with no gene match: 17. The germline CDR1 and CDR2 sequences are SEHNR and FQNEAQ (reference sequence). The CDR3 sequence: CASSPRRWGTSMIDTQYF. Written as DNA, the CDR3 is TGTGCCAGCAGCCCGCGTAGGTGGGGGACTAGCATGATAGATACGCAGTATTTT.

This chain links TRBV25-1 with TRBJ2-2; 8 nucleotides line up with TRBD2. This CDR3 is built from 16 residues. J gave up 0 bases and V 4 bases, and 4 bases lay outside the gene matches. Germline assignment: CDR1 MGHDK and CDR2 SYGVNS. CDR3 loop: CASSGPGLANTGELFF. CDR3 DNA: TGTGCCAGCAGTGGCCCGGGACTAGCGAACACCGGGGAGCTGTTTTTT.

As to this clone: This specimen includes other DNA sequences encoding the same CDR3. This chain joins TRBV5-1 and TRBJ2-7; D is undetermined. This CDR3 contains 16 residues. The germline CDR1 and CDR2 sequences are SGHRS and YFSETQ. V was shortened by 0 bases and J by 1 base, with 14 bases between the two germline ends. DNA of the CDR3: TGCGCCAGCAGCTTGGCCCGACTGGCCGGGTCCTACGAGCAGTACTTC. Translating gives CASSLARLAGSYEQYF.

The V and J genes are TRBV4-1 and TRBJ2-1; 9 bases are shared with TRBD2. V gave up 6 bases and J gave up 6 bases; unmatched junction bases: 12. CDR1 and CDR2 (germline): MGHRA, YSYEKL. This CDR3 region has 16 residues. The CDR3 region has the DNA TGCGCCAGCAGTCCACTAGGTAGCGGGAGAGTCAATGAGCAGTTCTTC. Protein product: CASSPLGSGRVNEQFF.

This clone was observed a single time. V gene TRBV4-3 combines with J gene TRBJ2-7, with a tentative D call TRBD2 (6 bases). The CDR3 has 14 amino acids. Trimming pared 0 bases from V and 2 bases from J, leaving 8 bases between. Germline-derived CDR1 and CDR2 are LGHNA and YSLEER. CDR3 coding DNA: TGCGCCAGCAGCCAAGAGCCGGGGGCCTACGAGCAGTACTTC. Amino acid sequence: CASSQEPGAYEQYF.